The next 15 T cell receptor beta chains were all read from a single sample in a study of blood T cells in healthy people across ages. A second PCR, run for about 6 to 11 cycles, used a sample-barcoded 5' primer plus a J-beta primer mix. TCRdb re-derived calls from the 5' RACE reads in MiXCR, one entry per CDR3 protein. The sample has more than 1 million distinct CDR3 sequences, 35% to 55% seen once. The specimen sequenced was blood. These TCRs come from an older woman in good health.

The chain uses TRBV21-1 and TRBJ2-3; the D call TRBD1 from the table was never checked on the DNA. TRBV21-1 is given as a pseudogene. CDR3 length: 14 amino acids. CDR3: CASSKAGRRDTQYF. CDR3 sequence (DNA): TGTGCCAGCAGCAAAGCAGGGCGCAGGGATACGCAGTATTTT.

Here the CDR3 DNA reads TGTGCCAGCAGCCTGCCTGGGGTTAAGGAGACCCAGTACTTC. This gives the protein CASSLPGVKETQYF. The chain joins TRBV7-9 to TRBJ2-5; D gene unclear. The CDR3 sequence is 14 residues long. V was trimmed by 5 bases and J by 5 bases, leaving 15 bases between them. CDR1 is SEHNR, CDR2 FQNEAQ, per germline (reference sequence).

This clonotype was observed once. A junction end diverges from the germline sequence, so it may reflect a read error. The rearrangement links TRBV6-1 to TRBJ2-6; 7 bases agree with TRBD1. The germline V gene encodes CDR1 MNHNS and CDR2 SASEGT. The CDR3 contains 18 residues. The CDR3 region is CASSTPGQYRPGANVPTF. The CDR3 DNA sequence: TGTGCCAGCAGTACCCCGGGACAGTACCGCCCTGGGGCCAACGTCCCGACTTTC.

This clonotype occurred once. This rearrangement joins TRBV15 to TRBJ2-5; 7 bases map to TRBD2. Trimming took 1 base from V and 11 from J; bases not matched to a gene: 13. The CDR3 totals 15 residues. CDR1 and CDR2 from the germline V gene are LNHNV and YYDKDF (reference sequence). The CDR3 protein is CATSRGGEGLNEQYF. In DNA form, the CDR3 reads TGTGCCACCAGCAGAGGGGGGGAGGGCCTGAATGAGCAGTACTTC.

This clonotype was recorded a few times. The chain combines TRBV5-1 with TRBJ2-5; 7 bases map to TRBD1. Gene TRBJ2-7 matches the end of the DNA better, so the J call may be wrong. The CDR3 totals 14 residues. In germline, CDR1 is SGHRS, CDR2 YFSETQ. The DNA of the CDR3 is TGCGCCAGCAGCGGGGACAGTCTCTCCTACGAGCAGTACTTC. Its translation: CASSGDSLSYEQYF.

This clonotype was counted a few times. This CDR3 reads CASSHELGTNEQFF. CDR3 DNA sequence: TGTGCCAGCAGCCACGAGCTAGGGACCAATGAGCAGTTCTTC. The chain employs TRBV7-9 and TRBJ2-1, with D possibly called TRBD1 or TRBD2 (5 bases each). V was shortened by 5 bases and J by 6 bases, with 14 bases between the two germline ends. This CDR3 contains 14 residues. Germline lookup yields CDR1 SEHNR and CDR2 FQNEAQ (reference sequence).

Points on this clonotype: This is likely a read error, given that the CDR3 carries no conserved phenylalanine or tryptophan at its end. The chain recombines TRBV10-3 with TRBJ2-1; TRBD2 agrees at 13 bases. This CDR3 is 13 amino acids long. Germline CDR1 ENHRY, CDR2 SYGVKD. V was clipped by 9 bases and J by 10 bases; unmatched bases: 6. The DNA of the CDR3 is TGTGCCATTGGACTAGCGGGAGCACGCGAGCAGTTCTTA. Encoded protein: CAIGLAGAREQFL.

This clonotype was seen a handful of times. This chain links TRBV28 with TRBJ2-6, with a weak D call TRBD2 (6 bases). V was shortened by 0 bases and J by 0 bases, with 12 bases between the two germline ends. Germline V gene data show CDR1 as MDHEN and CDR2 as SYDVKM. The CDR3 has 18 amino acids. The CDR3 is CASSLWAGEASGANVLTF. CDR3 sequence (DNA): TGTGCCAGCAGTTTATGGGCCGGGGAGGCCTCTGGGGCCAACGTCCTGACTTTC.

The chain carries TRBV14 and TRBJ2-7; D is perhaps TRBD2 (5 bases). The CDR3 has 14 amino acids. V shed 2 bases and J shed 0 bases, with 8 bases lying between them. Germline lookup yields CDR1 SGHDN and CDR2 FVKESK. CDR3 nucleotides: TGTGCCAGCAGCCAACGGGGTGCCTCCTACGAGCAGTACTTC. It yields the protein CASSQRGASYEQYF.

The V call is TRBV12-3 or TRBV12-4, the J call TRBJ2-3; TRBD1 matches at 11 bases. The CDR3 has 18 amino acids. Losses at the gene ends were 4 bases for V and 4 bases for J; bases not matched to a gene: 13. CDR3: CASSSPARPGQGADTQYF. The CDR3 DNA reads as TGTGCCAGCAGTTCCCCCGCTCGACCGGGACAGGGGGCAGATACGCAGTATTTT.

The chain uses TRBV19 and TRBJ1-1; D remains ambiguous. The CDR3 contains 14 residues. Germline CDR1 LNHDA, CDR2 SQIVND (reference sequence). The V and J ends lost 7 bases and 1 base respectively, with 13 bases between them. DNA of the CDR3: TGTGCCAGTAAAGCGGGCCCCGCGAACACTGAAGCTTTCTTT. Its protein is CASKAGPANTEAFF.

The chain carries TRBV6-5 and TRBJ2-5, with 7 positions matching TRBD2. Matching the DNA end better, TRBJ2-7 makes the J call doubtful. The CDR3 loop spans 15 amino acids. CDR1 MNHEY and CDR2 SVGAGI come from the germline V gene. Here the CDR3 reads CASSLTSRSSDEQYF. The CDR3 region has the DNA TGTGCCAGCAGTTTGACTAGCAGGAGTTCCGACGAGCAGTACTTC.

This clonotype occurred a few times. This chain connects TRBV5-1 to TRBJ2-3; D could derive from TRBD1 or TRBD2 (5 bases each). Germline V gene lookup returns CDR1 SGHRS and CDR2 YFSETQ. Trimming took 4 bases from V and 11 from J, leaving 17 bases between them. This CDR3 comprises 13 residues. Here the CDR3 reads CASSEGPTLGQYF. The CDR3 region has the DNA TGCGCCAGCAGCGAGGGACCCACCCTGGGGCAGTATTTT.

This clonotype was observed a handful of times. The chain recombines TRBV20-1 with TRBJ1-2, with a tentative D call TRBD1 (6 bases). Germline values: CDR1 DFQATT, CDR2 SNEGSKA (reference sequence). Trimming stripped 3 bases from V and 8 bases from J, with 19 bases between. The CDR3 sequence is 14 residues long. The CDR3 protein is CSARGGGIRGGYTF. The CDR3 region has the DNA TGCAGTGCTAGGGGAGGTGGTATCAGGGGCGGCTACACCTTC.

This clonotype came up a few times. V is TRBV30 and J is TRBJ1-2; D is ambiguous. Germline lookup yields CDR1 GTSNPN and CDR2 SVGIG (reference sequence). The CDR3 contains 11 residues. The V end was cut by 8 bases, the J end by 4 bases, with 11 bases between. The chain's CDR3 is CAGGVTYGYTF. In nucleotides, the CDR3 is TGTGCCGGTGGGGTCACCTATGGCTACACCTTC. The variable domain in full, completed from reference TRBV30 and TRBJ1-2, reads SQTIHQWPATLVQPVGSPLSLECTVEGTSNPNLYWYRQAAGRGLQLLFYSVGIGQISSEVPQNLSASRPQDRQFILSSKKLLLSDSGFYLCAGGVTYGYTFGSGTRLTVV.